What follows describes a single TCR beta chain. Losses at the gene ends were 3 bases for V and 0 bases for J; bases not matched to a gene: 8. Germline lookup yields CDR1 SGHRS and CDR2 YFSETQ. The CDR3 totals 17 residues. The data derive from a study of blood T cell repertoires in COVID-19. About the research overall: Acute and convalescent COVID-19 specimens originated in the United States, Italy and Spain. PBMCs, B-cell-depleted T cells, or T cells provided the cDNA or gDNA that made up the material.

In the study's own analysis: Amplification with reference gene primers provided the estimates of nucleated cell counts. The assay was immunoSEQ multiplex PCR, and TCRdb's table has in-frame clones only and misses some. Clone size and V and J calls were adopted from that table, with D and trimming inferred from the DNA. The sample has 110,000 to 150,000 clones; approximately 83% are singletons. This chain connects TRBV5-1 to TRBJ2-7; 11 bases are shared with TRBD2. The sequenced material came from peripheral blood. The source is a woman aged 80 or older with acute or convalescent COVID-19. CDR3 coding DNA: TGCGCCAGCAGCTCCCGAATCACTAGCGGGAGCTCCTACGAGCAGTACTTC. Amino acids: CASSSRITSGSSYEQYF. Looking up the rest from reference TRBV5-1 and TRBJ2-7 gives the full variable domain: KAGVTQTPRYLIKTRGQQVTLSCSPISGHRSVSWYQQTPGQGLQFLFEYFSETQRNKGNFPGRFSGRQFSNSRSEMNVSTLELGDSALYLCASSSRITSGSSYEQYFGPGTRLTVT.